These 11 T cell receptor beta chains share one sample of origin, sequenced in a study of cytomegalovirus exposure and HLA in healthy donors. The PCR made use of 60 Vbeta and 13 Jbeta primers. Assay used: immunoSEQ multiplex PCR; TCRdb lists only in-frame clones, some missing. The sample has 130,000 to 150,000 clones, 70% to 85% seen once. The sequencing input was PBMCs. The receptors derive from a woman in her 50s in good health and CMV-seropositive.

The V gene is TRBV14, the J gene TRBJ2-3; 14 bases are shared with TRBD2. Germline loops: CDR1 SGHDN, CDR2 FVKESK. This CDR3 region has 16 residues. V lost 4 bases to trimming and J lost 4 bases; unmatched junction nucleotides: 4. CDR3 nucleotides: TGTGCCAGCAGCCGTCGACTAGCGGGGGGGCCAGATACGCAGTATTTT. Amino acid sequence: CASSRRLAGGPDTQYF.

This chain joins TRBV7-3 and TRBJ2-2, with D hard to call. V was cut by 0 bases and J by 4 bases, with 9 bases left in between. Germline V gene lookup returns CDR1 SGHTA and CDR2 FQGTGA. The CDR3 is 15 amino acids. CDR3 loop: CASSLTATGTGELFF. CDR3 DNA sequence: TGTGCCAGCAGCTTAACAGCGACCGGCACCGGGGAGCTGTTTTTT.

The CDR3 spells CASSSVSANTGELFF. The CDR3 region has the DNA TGCGCCAGCAGCTCTGTCAGCGCGAACACCGGGGAGCTGTTTTTT. The rearrangement links TRBV5-1 to TRBJ2-2; D is unresolved. This CDR3 comprises 15 residues. Germline CDR1 and CDR2: SGHRS and YFSETQ. V shed 3 bases and J shed 0 bases, with 9 bases lying between them.

The chain carries TRBV28 and TRBJ1-2; the D is unclear. From germline, CDR1 is MDHEN and CDR2 SYDVKM. CDR3 size: 11 residues. V was cut by 8 bases and J by 9 bases, with 13 bases left in between. The CDR3 bases are TGTGCCAGCGAAGCCGGGTATAGCTACACCTTC. Protein sequence: CASEAGYSYTF.

Regarding this clone: The same CDR3 also results from other DNA sequences found in this sample. The chain is built from TRBV10-3 and TRBJ1-2; 7 positions match TRBD1. The ends lost 4 bases at V and 0 bases at J; junction bases unmatched: 5. CDR1 ENHRY and CDR2 SYGVKD come from the germline V gene. CDR3 length: 15 residues. Here the CDR3 reads CAISAETGTNYGYTF. The CDR3 region has the DNA TGTGCCATCAGTGCGGAGACAGGGACTAACTATGGCTACACCTTC.

The V and J genes are TRBV12-5 and TRBJ1-5; a weak D match, TRBD1 (5 bases). Trimming pared 7 bases from V and 2 bases from J, leaving 15 bases between. The CDR3 is 15 residues long. Per germline, CDR1 LGHNT and CDR2 FRNRAP. CDR3 nucleotides: TGTGCTAGTGCCCAGGGATCAGACGGCAATCAGCCCCAGCATTTT. As protein: CASAQGSDGNQPQHF.

The J gene is TRBJ2-3, the V gene TRBV7-2, with TRBD2 matching 7 bases. The V and J ends lost 0 bases and 3 bases, in that order; junction bases with no gene match: 12. This CDR3 has 18 residues. In germline, CDR1 is SGHTA, CDR2 FQGNSA. The CDR3 coding sequence is TGTGCCAGCAGCTTAGCCGGGATAGCGGGTCCGGGAACAGATACGCAGTATTTT. It yields the protein CASSLAGIAGPGTDTQYF.

The DNA for the CDR3 is TGTGCCTGTACCAAAACATTGAACACTGAAGCTTTCTTT. This translates into CACTKTLNTEAFF. The chain combines TRBV30 with TRBJ1-1; unclear D gene. This CDR3 is 13 amino acids long. V was clipped by 6 bases and J by 0 bases, with 11 bases between them. Germline V CDR1 and CDR2: GTSNPN, SVGIG (reference sequence).

This chain joins TRBV28 and TRBJ1-5; D possibly corresponds to TRBD1 (6 bases). The length of the CDR3 is 16 residues. Per the germline V gene, CDR1 is MDHEN and CDR2 is SYDVKM. With 3 bases removed from V and 11 bases from J, the gap between germline ends came to 23 bases. This chain's CDR3 is CASSFFGGYRALTQHF. The CDR3 nucleotides are TGTGCCAGCAGTTTTTTTGGGGGTTACAGGGCTTTGACCCAGCATTTT.

This sequence joins TRBV7-9 and TRBJ2-2, with 8 bases lining up with TRBD1. This CDR3 spans 15 amino acids. Germline V gives CDR1 SEHNR, CDR2 FQNEAQ (reference sequence). The trim removed 3 bases at V and 6 bases at J, leaving 6 bases unmatched. The CDR3 DNA follows: TGTGCCAGCAGCTTTGCAGGGGGCTTATCCGGGGAGCTGTTTTTT. It translates to CASSFAGGLSGELFF.

This clone was seen more than once but under ten times. CDR3 protein: CASSPPGQVTVAGGQVYEQYF. CDR3 DNA sequence: TGTGCCAGTAGTCCCCCCGGACAGGTTACCGTCGCGGGGGGGCAAGTTTACGAGCAGTACTTC. The chain links TRBV19 to TRBJ2-7; 9 positions agree with TRBD2. The length of the CDR3 is 21 residues. Germline V gene sequence: CDR1 LNHDA, CDR2 SQIVND (reference sequence). V shed 5 bases and J 4 bases; nucleotides not matched to a gene: 27. Looking up the rest from reference TRBV19 and TRBJ2-7 gives the full variable domain: DGGITQSPKYLFRKEGQNVTLSCEQNLNHDAMYWYRQDPGQGLRLIYYSQIVNDFQKGDIAEGYSVSREKKESFPLTVTSAQKNPTAFYLCASSPPGQVTVAGGQVYEQYFGPGTRLTVT.